These 30 T cell receptor beta chains were all obtained from the same sample, sequenced in a study of cytomegalovirus exposure and HLA in healthy donors. With 60 Vbeta and 13 Jbeta primers, the PCR was carried out. Repertoires were generated with immunoSEQ multiplex PCR, while TCRdb's copy carries only in-frame clones and drops some. The sample yields around 130,000 clones, around 82% seen once. The sequenced sample consisted of PBMCs. These receptors were obtained from a middle-aged man in good health and CMV-seronegative.

The chain links TRBV7-9 to TRBJ2-7, with 11 bases identical to TRBD2. The germline gives CDR1 SEHNR, CDR2 FQNEAQ (reference sequence). This CDR3 comprises 17 residues. V gave up 2 bases and J gave up 2 bases; unmatched junction bases: 8. The CDR3 nucleotides are TGTGCCAGCAGCTTAACTTATACTAGCGGGAGACCCTACGAGCAGTACTTC. Translation: CASSLTYTSGRPYEQYF. Full variable domain (missing parts from reference TRBV7-9 and TRBJ2-7): DTGVSQNPRHKITKRGQNVTFRCDPISEHNRLYWYRQTLGQGPEFLTYFQNEAQLEKSRLLSDRFSAERPKGSFSTLEIQRTEQGDSAMYLCASSLTYTSGRPYEQYFGPGTRLTVT.

The chain joins TRBV27 to TRBJ1-5, with 11 bases matching TRBD1. The CDR3 is made up of 17 amino acids. The V gene's germline CDR1 is MNHEY and CDR2 SMNVEV (reference sequence). The ends lost 1 base at V and 12 bases at J; junction bases unmatched: 14. Written as DNA, the CDR3 is TGTGCCAGCAGTTTATATCCCCCCCGGGACAGGGGGACATTCCAGCATTTT. It encodes CASSLYPPRDRGTFQHF.

The chain links TRBV29-1 to TRBJ2-7; TRBD2 matches 10 bases. CDR1 is SQVTM, CDR2 ANQGSEA, per germline. J was trimmed by 7 bases and V by 7 bases; bases with no gene match: 10. This CDR3 region has 13 residues. The CDR3 region has the DNA TGCAGCGCCACCGGGACTAGCGTTAGTGAGCAGTACTTC. Translated: CSATGTSVSEQYF.

The V gene is TRBV19, the J gene TRBJ1-4, with D perhaps matching TRBD1 (6 bases). CDR3 length: 14 residues. V shed 7 bases and J shed 8 bases, with 17 bases lying between them. Germline lookup yields CDR1 LNHDA and CDR2 SQIVND (reference sequence). The CDR3 spells CASNFGTGLEKLFF. Here the CDR3 DNA reads TGTGCCAGTAATTTCGGAACAGGGTTGGAAAAACTGTTTTTT. The full variable domain, its missing parts supplied by reference TRBV19 and TRBJ1-4, is DGGITQSPKYLFRKEGQNVTLSCEQNLNHDAMYWYRQDPGQGLRLIYYSQIVNDFQKGDIAEGYSVSREKKESFPLTVTSAQKNPTAFYLCASNFGTGLEKLFFGSGTQLSVL.

This rearrangement joins TRBV5-1 to TRBJ2-7, with TRBD2 identical over 9 bases. V shed 0 bases and J 7 bases; nucleotides not matched to a gene: 8. Looked up from germline, CDR1 is SGHRS and CDR2 is YFSETQ. The CDR3 spans 15 residues. CDR3 sequence reads: CASSLVSGGGGEQYF. The CDR3 DNA reads as TGCGCCAGCAGCTTGGTTAGCGGGGGAGGCGGGGAGCAGTACTTC.

The chain recombines TRBV5-1 with TRBJ2-1; 11 nucleotides align to TRBD2. In germline, CDR1 is SGHRS, CDR2 YFSETQ. The J segment lost 6 bases and the V segment lost 4 bases, leaving 9 bases of the junction unmatched. The CDR3 is 16 amino acids. The DNA for the CDR3 is TGCGCCAGCAGCGATATAGCGGGAGGGCCAGTCAATGAGCAGTTCTTC. Its translation is CASSDIAGGPVNEQFF.

The chain carries TRBV27 and TRBJ2-5, with 8 bases aligning to TRBD1. Losses at the gene ends were 8 bases for V and 7 bases for J; bases not matched to a gene: 3. Germline CDR1 MNHEY, CDR2 SMNVEV (reference sequence). This CDR3 contains 11 residues. The CDR3 DNA is TGTGCCAGCGGCACAGGGGGGACCCAGTACTTC. This sequence encodes CASGTGGTQYF.

The chain joins TRBV6-1 to TRBJ2-5; D possibly corresponds to TRBD1 (5 bases). The length of the CDR3 is 11 residues. Trimming stripped 5 bases from V and 11 bases from J, with 12 bases between. Germline V gives CDR1 MNHNS, CDR2 SASEGT. The CDR3, as DNA: TGTGCCAGCAGTTACCCGACAGAGCAGTACTTC. Its translation: CASSYPTEQYF.

This chain uses TRBV28 with TRBJ2-5; 9 bases line up with TRBD1. V gave up 4 bases and J gave up 7 bases; unmatched junction bases: 10. The V gene's germline CDR1 is MDHEN and CDR2 SYDVKM. This CDR3 has 15 amino acids. In nucleotides, the CDR3 is TGTGCCAGCAGTTCCACCGGGACAGGGTTGGCGACCCAGTACTTC. The encoded protein is CASSSTGTGLATQYF.

The chain combines TRBV5-1 with TRBJ2-7; tentatively, D is TRBD2 (6 bases). Germline V gives CDR1 SGHRS, CDR2 YFSETQ. The CDR3 length is 15 residues. Trimming pared 5 bases from V and 2 bases from J, leaving 17 bases between. The CDR3 here is CASSSPGTSTYEQYF. The DNA of the CDR3 is TGCGCCAGCAGTTCCCCCGGGACTTCTACCTACGAGCAGTACTTC.

The chain couples TRBV28 to TRBJ2-7; 9 bases line up with TRBD2. From germline, CDR1 is MDHEN and CDR2 SYDVKM. This CDR3 comprises 16 residues. The V gene end was trimmed by 6 bases and the J gene end by 3 bases; junction bases not matched to a gene: 12. The CDR3 DNA follows: TGTGCCAGCAGCTCCGTTAAGGTAGCGGGAGTCTACGAGCAGTACTTC. As protein: CASSSVKVAGVYEQYF.

V is TRBV5-6 and J is TRBJ1-5; D remains unclear. This CDR3 region has 14 residues. V lost 4 bases to trimming and J lost 7 bases, with 15 bases between them. CDR1 and CDR2 (germline): SGHDT, YYEEEE. The CDR3 spells CASSHFSGVQPQHF. Here the CDR3 DNA reads TGTGCCAGCAGCCACTTTAGCGGGGTCCAGCCCCAGCATTTT. The entire variable domain, with the rest obtained from reference TRBV5-6 and TRBJ1-5, is as follows: DAGVTQSPTHLIKTRGQQVTLRCSPKSGHDTVSWYQQALGQGPQFIFQYYEEEERQRGNFPDRFSGHQFPNYSSELNVNALLLGDSALYLCASSHFSGVQPQHFGDGTRLSIL.

The chain has TRBV10-2 and TRBJ2-3; 8 positions agree with TRBD2. The CDR3 contains 17 residues. In germline, CDR1 is WSHSY, CDR2 SAAADI. V shed 8 bases and J 5 bases; nucleotides not matched to a gene: 18. The CDR3 loop reads CASSDPSGTRYLDTQYF. As DNA, the CDR3 is TGCGCCAGCTCTGACCCCTCCGGGACTAGATATCTAGATACGCAGTATTTT.

The chain links TRBV28 to TRBJ2-4, with 9 nucleotides matching TRBD2. This CDR3 spans 15 amino acids. J gave up 8 bases and V 6 bases, and 11 bases lay outside the gene matches. Germline values: CDR1 MDHEN, CDR2 SYDVKM. In DNA, the CDR3 is TGTGCCAGCAGCTACAGGGGAGCGGGAGGTGACATTCAGTACTTC. Its translation is CASSYRGAGGDIQYF.

V and J are TRBV29-1 and TRBJ1-2; 7 bases fit TRBD1. Germline CDR1 and CDR2: SQVTM and ANQGSEA. This CDR3 is 12 amino acids long. V lost 5 bases and J lost 3; bases outside the gene matches: 3. CDR3 region: CSVTQGDYGYTF. The DNA for the CDR3 is TGCAGCGTTACTCAGGGGGACTATGGCTACACCTTC. The full variable domain, completed using reference TRBV29-1 and TRBJ1-2, is SAVISQKPSRDICQRGTSLTIQCQVDSQVTMMFWYRQQPGQSLTLIATANQGSEATYESGFVIDKFPISRPNLTFSTLTVSNMSPEDSSIYLCSVTQGDYGYTFGSGTRLTVV.

The gene calls are TRBV29-1 and TRBJ1-1; 9 bases are a match to TRBD1. V lost 7 bases and J lost 2; bases outside the gene matches: 2. CDR1 SQVTM and CDR2 ANQGSEA come from the germline V gene. The CDR3 loop spans 12 amino acids. The CDR3 sequence is CSGDRENTEAFF. DNA for the CDR3: TGCAGCGGGGACAGGGAAAACACTGAAGCTTTCTTT.

The CDR3: CASSLEAGGLSDTQYF. CDR3 in DNA: TGTGCCAGCAGCTTAGAAGCGGGAGGGCTGTCAGATACGCAGTATTTT. The rearrangement joins TRBV7-6 to TRBJ2-3; 10 nucleotides match TRBD2. Germline loops: CDR1 SGHVS, CDR2 FNYEAQ. Losses at the gene ends were 1 base for V and 4 bases for J; bases not matched to a gene: 5. CDR3 length: 16 amino acids.

This clone was detected only once. The chain is built from TRBV29-1 and TRBJ2-1; 8 bases fit TRBD2. Looked up from germline, CDR1 is SQVTM and CDR2 is ANQGSEA. The V segment lost 6 bases and the J segment 6 bases; nucleotides outside the gene matches: 1. The CDR3 spans 11 residues. Written as DNA, the CDR3 is TGCAGCGTGCGGGGGGCCAATGAGCAGTTCTTC. Residues: CSVRGANEQFF.

This chain connects TRBV11-2 to TRBJ2-7, with 7 bases lining up with TRBD2. V lost 0 bases and J lost 7; bases outside the gene matches: 9. Germline assignment: CDR1 SGHAT and CDR2 FQNNGV. This CDR3 has 15 residues. CDR3 coding DNA: TGTGCCAGCAGCTTAGATGGGAGGGGATGGGAAGAGCAGTACTTC. It is translated as CASSLDGRGWEEQYF.

V usage is TRBV5-4 and J usage is TRBJ2-5; 9 bases align to TRBD2. From germline, CDR1 is SGHNT and CDR2 YYREEE (reference sequence). The junction had 11 bases not matched to a gene; V was cut back by 2 bases and J by 6 bases. The length of the CDR3 is 16 residues. Here the CDR3 DNA reads TGTGCCAGCAGCTTCGATAGCGGGAGTATTGAACAGACCCAGTACTTC. It is translated as CASSFDSGSIEQTQYF.

The chain employs TRBV30 and TRBJ2-4, with no clear D. V was cut by 6 bases and J by 1 base, with 10 bases left in between. Germline V gene lookup returns CDR1 GTSNPN and CDR2 SVGIG (reference sequence). This CDR3 spans 13 amino acids. CDR3: CACRRFAKNIQYF. In DNA form, the CDR3 reads TGTGCCTGTCGGCGGTTTGCCAAAAACATTCAGTACTTC. Full variable domain (outside the CDR3, taken from reference TRBV30 and TRBJ2-4): SQTIHQWPATLVQPVGSPLSLECTVEGTSNPNLYWYRQAAGRGLQLLFYSVGIGQISSEVPQNLSASRPQDRQFILSSKKLLLSDSGFYLCACRRFAKNIQYFGAGTRLSVL.

The V gene is TRBV5-1, the J gene TRBJ2-1; 8 bases agree with TRBD2. Germline assignment: CDR1 SGHRS and CDR2 YFSETQ. V gave up 2 bases and J gave up 7 bases; unmatched junction bases: 14. The length of the CDR3 is 17 residues. This chain's CDR3 is CASSLFRASGGGNEQFF. For the CDR3, the DNA is TGCGCCAGCAGCTTATTCAGGGCGTCGGGAGGGGGGAATGAGCAGTTCTTC.

The chain uses TRBV7-9 and TRBJ2-1; 11 positions agree with TRBD2. From germline, CDR1 is SEHNR and CDR2 FQNEAQ (reference sequence). The ends lost 4 bases at V and 12 bases at J; junction bases unmatched: 8. The CDR3 has 14 amino acids. Here the CDR3 reads CASSSGLADARQFF. The DNA of the CDR3 is TGTGCCAGCAGCTCGGGACTAGCGGATGCTCGGCAGTTCTTC.

The chain uses TRBV7-9 and TRBJ1-2; D unclear. The V gene's germline CDR1 is SEHNR and CDR2 FQNEAQ (reference sequence). Deletions cut 3 bases from V and 4 bases from J, with 9 bases between. This CDR3 is built from 13 residues. The CDR3 sequence is CASSFREGYGYTF. CDR3 in DNA: TGTGCCAGCAGCTTCCGGGAAGGCTATGGCTACACCTTC.

This rearrangement joins TRBV7-2 to TRBJ1-1, with TRBD1 identical over 8 bases. The V gene's germline CDR1 is SGHTA and CDR2 FQGNSA. J was trimmed by 1 base and V by 0 bases; bases with no gene match: 7. This CDR3 has 17 residues. The DNA of the CDR3 is TGTGCCAGCAGCTTAGCAGTTAGGGACAGGCGGAACACTGAAGCTTTCTTT. Protein: CASSLAVRDRRNTEAFF.

This chain connects TRBV9 to TRBJ2-2, with a weak D call TRBD1 (6 bases). CDR3 length: 16 residues. Germline V gives CDR1 SGDLS, CDR2 YYNGEE. The ends were cut back, 4 bases at V and 2 bases at J, with 15 bases in the middle. CDR3 in amino acids: CASSLDGTLNTGELFF. CDR3 nucleotides: TGTGCCAGCAGCCTCGACGGGACATTAAACACCGGGGAGCTGTTTTTT.

This rearrangement joins TRBV11-2 to TRBJ2-7; 7 bases are shared with TRBD1. The trim removed 5 bases at V and 0 bases at J, leaving 4 bases unmatched. Germline V gene lookup returns CDR1 SGHAT and CDR2 FQNNGV. The CDR3 has 14 residues. The CDR3 here is CASSADRASYEQYF. The CDR3 DNA reads as TGTGCCAGCAGCGCAGACAGGGCCTCCTACGAGCAGTACTTC.

The genes are TRBV5-1 and TRBJ2-2, with 9 bases identical to TRBD2. V lost 2 bases to trimming and J lost 0 bases; unmatched junction nucleotides: 2. The CDR3 has 16 amino acids. CDR1 and CDR2 (germline): SGHRS, YFSETQ. CDR3 sequence (DNA): TGCGCCAGCAGCTTTAGCGGGAGAGCGAACACCGGGGAGCTGTTTTTT. Protein product: CASSFSGRANTGELFF.

The V and J genes are TRBV30 and TRBJ2-3; 10 bases match TRBD2. Losses at the gene ends were 4 bases for V and 4 bases for J; bases not matched to a gene: 17. The CDR3 has 18 residues. The germline V gene has CDR1 GTSNPN and CDR2 SVGIG (reference sequence). The CDR3: CAWTSKGASGRYSDTQYF. DNA of the CDR3: TGTGCCTGGACGTCTAAAGGGGCTAGCGGGAGATACTCAGATACGCAGTATTTT.

The rearrangement joins TRBV7-2 to TRBJ2-7; no clear D gene. This CDR3 contains 13 residues. V was cut by 3 bases and J by 2 bases, with 8 bases left in between. Germline CDR1 and CDR2: SGHTA and FQGNSA. CDR3 in DNA: TGTGCCAGCAGCTTGGAGAGAGCCTACGAGCAGTACTTC. It yields the protein CASSLERAYEQYF.